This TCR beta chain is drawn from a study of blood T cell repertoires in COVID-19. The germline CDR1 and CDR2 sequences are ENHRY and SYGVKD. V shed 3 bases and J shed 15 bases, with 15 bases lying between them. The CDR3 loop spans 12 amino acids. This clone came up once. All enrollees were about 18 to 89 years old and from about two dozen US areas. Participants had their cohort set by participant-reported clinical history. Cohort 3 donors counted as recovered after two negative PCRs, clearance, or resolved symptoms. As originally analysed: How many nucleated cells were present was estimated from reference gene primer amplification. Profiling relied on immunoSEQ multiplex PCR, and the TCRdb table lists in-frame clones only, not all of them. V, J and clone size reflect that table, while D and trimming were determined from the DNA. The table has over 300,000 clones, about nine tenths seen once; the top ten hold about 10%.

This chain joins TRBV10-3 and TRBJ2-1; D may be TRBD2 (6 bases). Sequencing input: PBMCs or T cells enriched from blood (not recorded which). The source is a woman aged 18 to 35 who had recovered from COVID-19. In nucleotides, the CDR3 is TGTGCCATCAGTGATGATGGACTAACTCTGTTCTTC. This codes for CAISDDGLTLFF.